This TCR beta chain was identified during a study of blood T cells in healthy people across ages. Turning to this clonotype: Its target is unknown.

This CDR3 is 14 amino acids long. Trimming removed 7 bases at V and 1 base at J, with 14 bases between. From germline, CDR1 is SQVTM and CDR2 ANQGSEA. Primed by a sample-barcoded 5' primer and a J-beta primer mix, a second PCR proceeded for about 6 to 11 cycles. TCRdb recomputed calls from the 5' RACE reads with MiXCR, one row per CDR3 protein. The data contain some 1.8 million distinct CDR3 sequences, around 40% of them singletons. Whole-study findings and limits: Strong correlation linked observed beta diversity and percent naive T cells.

Sequenced material: blood. This chain uses TRBV29-1 with TRBJ2-1, with D possibly being TRBD1 (5 bases). The source is a human donor in good health. Written as DNA, the CDR3 is TGCAGCGCCCTCAGGGCCGAGTCCTACAATGAGCAGTTCTTC. Protein: CSALRAESYNEQFF.